The clone carrying this T cell receptor beta chain was recorded a few times. This sample was taken from a study of Graves' ophthalmopathy and Graves' hyperthyroidism. On the study more broadly: The study drew peripheral blood at initial diagnosis, before any treatment.

The authors amplified TCR beta CDR3 regions from RNA transcripts. Investigators did first-round RT-PCR with HTBI primers, then second-round multiplex PCR. MiXCR, applied by TCRdb to the multiplex PCR reads, yields one record per CDR3 protein. The table lists 680,000 or so distinct CDR3 sequences, around a fifth of them singletons. Trimming removed 5 bases at V and 3 bases at J, with 16 bases between. The CDR3 contains 15 residues. Germline CDR1 LNHNV, CDR2 YYDKDF (reference sequence). Hyperthyroidism patients had new diagnoses, durations under 2 months, and ages of 18 to 65. This rearrangement joins TRBV15 to TRBJ1-2; D may be TRBD1 (6 bases). Source material: peripheral blood. The sequence derives from a woman aged 18 to 35 with stable Graves' hyperthyroidism. Some clones in this sample may be carry-over from other donors' samples. CDR3 loop: CATSYPGHHDYGYTF. For the CDR3, the DNA is TGTGCCACCAGCTATCCGGGACACCATGACTATGGCTACACCTTC.